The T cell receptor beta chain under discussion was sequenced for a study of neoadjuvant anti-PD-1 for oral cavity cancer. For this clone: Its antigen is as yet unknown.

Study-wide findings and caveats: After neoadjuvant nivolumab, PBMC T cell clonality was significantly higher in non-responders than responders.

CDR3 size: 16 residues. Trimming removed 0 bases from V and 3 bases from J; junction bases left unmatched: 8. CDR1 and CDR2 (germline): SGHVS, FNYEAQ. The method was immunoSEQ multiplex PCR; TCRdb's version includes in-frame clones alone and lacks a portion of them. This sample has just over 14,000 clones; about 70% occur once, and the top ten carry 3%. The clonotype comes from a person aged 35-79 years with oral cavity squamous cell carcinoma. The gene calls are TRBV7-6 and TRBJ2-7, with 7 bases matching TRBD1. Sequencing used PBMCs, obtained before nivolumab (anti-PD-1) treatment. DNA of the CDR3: TGTGCCAGCAGCTTAGCGTCATTGGGACAGAGCTACGAGCAGTACTTC. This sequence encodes CASSLASLGQSYEQYF.